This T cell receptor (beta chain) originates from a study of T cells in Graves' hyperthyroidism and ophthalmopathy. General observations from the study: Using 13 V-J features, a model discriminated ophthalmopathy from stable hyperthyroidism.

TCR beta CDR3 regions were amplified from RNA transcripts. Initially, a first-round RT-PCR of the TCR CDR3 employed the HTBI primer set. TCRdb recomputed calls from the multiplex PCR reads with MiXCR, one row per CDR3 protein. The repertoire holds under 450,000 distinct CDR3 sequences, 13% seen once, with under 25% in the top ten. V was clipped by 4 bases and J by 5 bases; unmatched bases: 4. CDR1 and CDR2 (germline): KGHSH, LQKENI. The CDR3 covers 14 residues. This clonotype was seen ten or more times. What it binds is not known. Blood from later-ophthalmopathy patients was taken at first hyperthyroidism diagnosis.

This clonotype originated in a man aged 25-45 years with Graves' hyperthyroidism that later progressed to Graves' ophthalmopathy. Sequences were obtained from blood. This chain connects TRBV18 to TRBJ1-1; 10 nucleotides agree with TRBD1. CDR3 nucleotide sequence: TGTGCCAGCTCACTCGACAGGGGGCCGACTGAAGCTTTCTTT. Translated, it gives CASSLDRGPTEAFF.